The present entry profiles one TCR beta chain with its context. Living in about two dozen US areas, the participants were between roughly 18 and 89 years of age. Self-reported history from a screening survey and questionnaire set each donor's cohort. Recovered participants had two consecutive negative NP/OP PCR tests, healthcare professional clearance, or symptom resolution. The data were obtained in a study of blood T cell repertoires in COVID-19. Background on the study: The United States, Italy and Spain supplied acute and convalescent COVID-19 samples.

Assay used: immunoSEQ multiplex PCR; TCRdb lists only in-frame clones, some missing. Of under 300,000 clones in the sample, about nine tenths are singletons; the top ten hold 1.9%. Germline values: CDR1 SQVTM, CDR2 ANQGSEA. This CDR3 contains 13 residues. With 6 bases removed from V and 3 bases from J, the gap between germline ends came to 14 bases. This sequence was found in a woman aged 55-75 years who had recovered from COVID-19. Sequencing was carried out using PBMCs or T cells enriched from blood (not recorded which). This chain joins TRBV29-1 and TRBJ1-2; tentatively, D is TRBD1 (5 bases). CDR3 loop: CSVGPRGDYGYTF. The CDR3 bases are TGCAGCGTCGGTCCTAGGGGTGACTATGGCTACACCTTC.